Listed here are 13 T cell receptor beta chains from one sample, sequenced in a study of T cell responses to AZD1222 COVID-19 vaccine. Generated by immunoSEQ multiplex PCR, the TCRdb table keeps only in-frame clones and is missing some. The table records 150,000 to 180,000 clones, roughly 90% of them present only once. The starting material was peripheral blood, obtained on day 0 of AZD1222 vaccination. The receptors derive from an adult in good health.

This clone has only one observation. The chain recombines TRBV7-9 with TRBJ1-2; D unclear. The germline gives CDR1 SEHNR, CDR2 FQNEAQ (reference sequence). The CDR3 has 13 amino acids. V was cut by 5 bases and J by 6 bases, with 13 bases left in between. This CDR3 is CASSLGGPNGYTF. For the CDR3, the DNA is TGTGCCAGCAGCCTCGGAGGACCCAATGGCTACACCTTC.

The rearrangement links TRBV6-2 or TRBV6-3 to TRBJ1-3; D is undetermined. Trimming left V 2 bases short and J 0 bases short, with 8 bases between. Germline CDR1 and CDR2: MNHEY and SVGEGT. The CDR3 is made up of 15 amino acids. CDR3 nucleotides: TGTGCCAGCAGTTACAACGGACGCTCTGGAAACACCATATATTTT. This codes for CASSYNGRSGNTIYF.

The chain recombines TRBV4-3 with TRBJ1-2, with TRBD1 matching over 7 bases. V lost 1 base and J lost 8; bases outside the gene matches: 4. The CDR3 runs 13 residues. The V gene's germline CDR1 is LGHNA and CDR2 YSLEER. The CDR3 region has the DNA TGCGCCAGCAGCCAAGCAGGGGGTGAAGGCTACACCTTC. It specifies CASSQAGGEGYTF.

The CDR3 DNA reads TGTGCTAACCAGGGTAATTCACCCCTCCACTTT. Its translation: CANQGNSPLHF. The chain combines TRBV6-5 with TRBJ1-6, with D maybe TRBD1 (5 bases). Germline CDR1 and CDR2: MNHEY and SVGAGI. The CDR3 has 11 amino acids.

The chain is built from TRBV27 and TRBJ2-5; D is undetermined. The CDR3 contains 12 residues. V lost 5 bases to trimming and J lost 5 bases, with 9 bases between them. CDR1 is MNHEY, CDR2 SMNVEV, per germline (reference sequence). The CDR3 sequence: CASSTRGETQYF. CDR3 bases: TGTGCCAGCAGTACCCGTGGGGAGACCCAGTACTTC.

The V gene is TRBV28, the J gene TRBJ1-2; D gene uncertain. Deletions cut 1 base from V and 8 bases from J, with 5 bases between. The CDR3 totals 11 residues. Per the germline V gene, CDR1 is MDHEN and CDR2 is SYDVKM. The CDR3 spells CASSLYWGYTF. In DNA form, the CDR3 reads TGTGCCAGCAGTTTATATTGGGGCTACACCTTC.

The chain couples TRBV5-1 to TRBJ1-2; possibly TRBD1 for D (5 bases). Between the trimmed V and J ends, which lost 0 bases and 5 bases, there was a span of 17 bases. In germline, CDR1 is SGHRS, CDR2 YFSETQ. The CDR3 is made up of 16 amino acids. Here the CDR3 DNA reads TGCGCCAGCAGCTTGGGTGGTGCAGGGTCGGCTTATGGCTACACCTTC. It yields the protein CASSLGGAGSAYGYTF.

This clone was detected only a few times. The chain carries TRBV7-9 and TRBJ2-1; 8 nucleotides match TRBD2. The CDR3 spans 16 residues. Germline-derived CDR1 and CDR2 are SEHNR and FQNEAQ (reference sequence). V trimming: 5 bases; J trimming: 2 bases; junction bases outside the gene matches: 8. The CDR3 DNA reads TGTGCCAGCAGCACTCCGGGACTAGGGGCCTACAATGAGCAGTTCTTC. It is translated as CASSTPGLGAYNEQFF.

V usage is TRBV21-1 and J usage is TRBJ2-5; the table gives TRBD2 as D, unverified against the DNA. TRBV21-1 is a pseudogene locus. The CDR3 loop spans 23 amino acids. The CDR3 nucleotides are TGTGCCAGCAGCAAAGGTGGGGAAGCGAGCGGGAGTCCTAATCCGACGGTGGAAGAGACCCAGTACTTC. Translated: CASSKGGEASGSPNPTVEETQYF.

CDR3 coding DNA: TGCAGCGTTGAAGCCCCGAGGATAAAGTACTTC. It translates to CSVEAPRIKYF. This chain uses TRBV29-1 with TRBJ2-5; D is ambiguous. The V end lost 1 base, the J end lost 12 bases, and 12 bases lay between the germline ends. Germline CDR1 and CDR2: SQVTM and ANQGSEA. The CDR3 is made up of 11 amino acids.

V is TRBV30 and J is TRBJ1-1; maybe TRBD1 (5 bases). In germline, CDR1 is GTSNPN, CDR2 SVGIG (reference sequence). The germline V and J ends were trimmed by 2 bases and 6 bases, with 7 bases remaining between them. The CDR3 is 11 residues long. The CDR3 nucleotides are TGTGCCTGGAGTTGGGGGGCTGAAGCTTTCTTT. It is translated as CAWSWGAEAFF.

This clone was picked up a small number of times. The J gene is TRBJ2-2, the V gene TRBV3-1 (or the pseudogene TRBV3-2), with 13 bases lining up with TRBD2. V shed 5 bases, J shed 6 bases, and the junction held 3 bases outside the gene matches. The CDR3 is 15 amino acids. Germline CDR1 and CDR2: LGHDT and YNNKEL (reference sequence). CDR3 nucleotides: TGTGCCAGCAGCAGACTAGCGGGGGGTGCCGGGGAGCTGTTTTTT. Amino acids: CASSRLAGGAGELFF.

This rearrangement joins TRBV7-9 to TRBJ2-5, with D unresolved. Germline V gene data show CDR1 as SEHNR and CDR2 as FQNEAQ (reference sequence). The V end lost 0 bases, the J end lost 2 bases, and 7 bases lay between the germline ends. CDR3 length equals 14 residues. The CDR3 sequence is CASSLATAQETQYF. The CDR3 coding sequence is TGTGCCAGCAGCTTAGCAACGGCTCAAGAGACCCAGTACTTC.